Here is one T cell receptor (beta chain) with its context. This entry belongs to a study of T cell responses to AZD1222 COVID-19 vaccine. V lost 4 bases and J lost 2, with 14 bases in between. The CDR3 sequence is 16 residues long. CDR1 is MGHRA, CDR2 YSYEKL, per germline. Using immunoSEQ multiplex PCR, the repertoire was profiled, and TCRdb retains in-frame clones only, with some absent. The sample shows 120,000 or so clones, more than 85% of them seen only once. This chain connects TRBV4-1 to TRBJ2-2; possible D gene TRBD2, 6 bases. The clonotype was recovered from an adult in good health. Here the sequenced sample was peripheral blood, taken on day 0 of AZD1222 vaccination. CDR3 nucleotide sequence: TGCGCCAGCAGCCTCCTCGGGGGAGTAAACACCGGGGAGCTGTTTTTT. It codes for CASSLLGGVNTGELFF.